This TCR beta chain was profiled in a study of beta chain features in type 1 diabetes. Study-wide results and caveats: The study found fewer insertions and more deletions at VDJ junctions in type 1 diabetes patients. Patients and controls would share equally any PCR tilt toward shorter templates.

The V gene lost 6 bases and the J gene lost 0 bases, with 6 bases spanning the gap. The CDR3 runs to 12 residues. Per the germline V gene, CDR1 is KGHSH and CDR2 is LQKENI. Expressed TCRB transcripts were sequenced because the isolated RNA had all been reverse transcribed beforehand. The protocol was immunoSEQ multiplex PCR, while the TCRdb copy is restricted to in-frame clones and leaves out a portion. The repertoire holds some 330,000 clones, 11% seen once, with just over 0.015% in the top ten. This clone was observed a few times. The antigen remains undetermined. The TCR comes from a woman aged 30 to 39 in good health. The sequenced sample consisted of naive CD4+ T cells from blood. V gene TRBV18 combines with J gene TRBJ2-7; D unclear. CDR3 region: CASSGYSYEQYF. The CDR3 nucleotides are TGTGCCAGCTCCGGTTACTCCTACGAGCAGTACTTC.